A selection of T cell receptor beta chains follows, all from one sample in a study of cytomegalovirus exposure and HLA in healthy donors. Data came from immunoSEQ multiplex PCR; TCRdb stores just in-frame clones and leaves some out. The sample includes some 120,000 clones, more than 65% of them seen just once. The sample consisted of PBMCs. Receptors originate from a woman aged 18-30 years in good health and CMV-seronegative. Both conserved end residues are part of each CDR3.

v_call	cdr3_aa
TRBV7-6	CASSSSPGQIMNTEAFF
TRBV5-5	CASSPDSGYGYTF
TRBV19	CASSMAGQPSLTGYGYTF
TRBV11-2	CASSFLAGGRDNEQFF
TRBV5-6	CASSLPYQSSGANGLTF
TRBV9	CASSASSGGAYNEQFF
TRBV6-5	CASSYSSGRQYLHF
TRBV19	CASSSYGGSTEAFF
TRBV30	CAWSREGGGRNTEAFF
TRBV10-2	CASSGHLNTEAFF
TRBV6-6	CASRAGTSGAYEQYF
TRBV19	CASSISSSGEQYF
TRBV10-1	CASRRERGEKLFF
TRBV4-2	CASSQADTIDYEQYF
TRBV6-5	CASSFGLNTEAFF
TRBV4-3	CASSQDLQGYEQYF
TRBV7-3	CASSEQGYEQYF
TRBV6-5	CASSDRGPYEQYF
TRBV9	CASSGVDSFGETQYF
TRBV29-1	CSALRQGHTEAFF
TRBV6-5	CASKGQINYGYTF
TRBV10-1	CASSPGQTYEQYF
TRBV6-1	CASTGRGTVGNTIYF